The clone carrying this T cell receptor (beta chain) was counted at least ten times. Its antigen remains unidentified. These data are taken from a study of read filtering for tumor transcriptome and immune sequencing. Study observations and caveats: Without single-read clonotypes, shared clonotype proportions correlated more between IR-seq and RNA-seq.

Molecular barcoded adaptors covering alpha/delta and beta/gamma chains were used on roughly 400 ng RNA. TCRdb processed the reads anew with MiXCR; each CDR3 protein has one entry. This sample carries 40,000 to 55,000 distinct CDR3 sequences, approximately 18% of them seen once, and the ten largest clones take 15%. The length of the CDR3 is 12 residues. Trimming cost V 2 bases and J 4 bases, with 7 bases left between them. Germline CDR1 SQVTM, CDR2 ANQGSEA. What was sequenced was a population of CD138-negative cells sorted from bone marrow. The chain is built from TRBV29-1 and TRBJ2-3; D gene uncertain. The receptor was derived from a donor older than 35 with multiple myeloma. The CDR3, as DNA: TGCAGCGTTGAACCCCAGGCAGATACGCAGTATTTT. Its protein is CSVEPQADTQYF.